This TCR beta chain derives from a study of T cells in localized non-small cell lung cancer. Details on this clone: Its antigen is unidentified.

This CDR3 has 14 residues. Germline V gene sequence: CDR1 MNHGY, CDR2 SAAAGT. V lost 7 bases and J lost 0, with 9 bases in between. Study-wide findings and caveats: A raised T cell density in blood coincided with lengthier overall survival. The appearance of a median 57 of the top 100 tumor clones was seen in adjacent lung.

The table came from immunoSEQ multiplex PCR; TCRdb's copy has only in-frame clones and leaves some out. The sample consists of around 1,200 clones, about 39% of them appearing once. The chain uses TRBV6-8 and TRBJ2-2, with D hard to call. The sequence was collected from a woman aged 40 to 75 with stage I lung adenocarcinoma. Here the sequenced sample was lung tumor tissue, taken before any cancer treatment. CDR3 sequence: CASIRVPNTGELFF. The CDR3 bases are TGTGCCAGCATAAGGGTGCCGAACACCGGGGAGCTGTTTTTT.